This T cell receptor beta chain was captured in a study of CD4+ T cells in melanoma. General observations from the study: CD8+ T cell, macrophage and B cell function reportedly correlated with neoantigen-specific CD4+ T cells. Reportedly, melanoma neoantigen-specific CD4+ T cells showed varied differentiation states.

The method was immunoSEQ multiplex PCR; TCRdb's version includes in-frame clones alone and lacks a portion of them. The sample comprises tens of thousands of clones, roughly three quarters of which are singletons, and 4.8% rests with the top ten. Details on this clone: Its specificity is not known.

Sequencing was carried out using tumor tissue. The sequence was obtained from a human donor with melanoma.

CDR3 loop: CASRSGLAQETQYF. CDR3 nucleotide sequence: TGCGCCAGCAGGTCGGGACTAGCACAAGAGACCCAGTACTTC. The genes are TRBV5-1 and TRBJ2-5; 9 bases match TRBD2. Germline CDR1 SGHRS, CDR2 YFSETQ. The CDR3 sequence is 14 residues long. With V trimmed by 5 bases and J by 2 bases, 4 bases remained unmatched.